This T cell receptor beta chain was identified during a study of blood T cell repertoires in COVID-19. In the study overall: The United States, Italy and Spain were the sources of the acute and convalescent COVID-19 samples.

The CDR3 covers 17 residues. CDR1 is SGHNT and CDR2 is YENEEA in the germline V gene. Losses at the gene ends were 2 bases for V and 2 bases for J; bases not matched to a gene: 10. The repertoire was sequenced with immunoSEQ multiplex PCR; TCRdb's copy has only in-frame clones and lacks some. The data hold roughly 250,000 clones, with over 70% observed a single time. This receptor was identified in a man aged 35 to 55 with active or convalescent COVID-19. The rearrangement links TRBV11-3 to TRBJ2-3; TRBD2 agrees at 7 bases. The sequenced sample was peripheral blood. The CDR3 DNA follows: TGTGCCAGCAGCTTATTGCGTCAGGGAGGGACCACAGATACGCAGTATTTT. As protein: CASSLLRQGGTTDTQYF.